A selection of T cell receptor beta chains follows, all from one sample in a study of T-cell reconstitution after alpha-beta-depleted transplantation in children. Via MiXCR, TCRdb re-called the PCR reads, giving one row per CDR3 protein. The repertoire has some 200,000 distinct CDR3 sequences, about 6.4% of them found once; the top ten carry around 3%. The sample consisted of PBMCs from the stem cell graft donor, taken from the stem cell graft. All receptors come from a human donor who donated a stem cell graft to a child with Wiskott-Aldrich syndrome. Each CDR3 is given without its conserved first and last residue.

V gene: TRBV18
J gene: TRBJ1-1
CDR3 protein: ASSSGGTEAF

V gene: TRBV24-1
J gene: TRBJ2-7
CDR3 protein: ATSDRRVPTYEQY

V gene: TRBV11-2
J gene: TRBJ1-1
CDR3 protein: ASTETGNTEAF

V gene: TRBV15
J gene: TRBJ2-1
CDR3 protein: AIARGTSSYNEQF

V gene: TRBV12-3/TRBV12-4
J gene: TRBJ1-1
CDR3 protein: ASSLNVGAF

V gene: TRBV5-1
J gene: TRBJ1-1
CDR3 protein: ASSRGTDEAF

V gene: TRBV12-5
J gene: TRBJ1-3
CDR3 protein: ASGLFGQGPPSGNTIY

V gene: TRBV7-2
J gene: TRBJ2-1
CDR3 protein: ASSLDRGFGEQF

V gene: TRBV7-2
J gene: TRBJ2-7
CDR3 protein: ASSLTDTYEQY

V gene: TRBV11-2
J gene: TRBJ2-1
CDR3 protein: ASSSPGGIYNEQF

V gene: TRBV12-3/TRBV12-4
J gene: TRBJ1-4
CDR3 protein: ASREAVYEKLF

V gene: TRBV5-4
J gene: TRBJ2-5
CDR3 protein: ASSLGGRDRETQY

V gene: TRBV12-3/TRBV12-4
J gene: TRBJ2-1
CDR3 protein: ASSMGSGRAGEQF

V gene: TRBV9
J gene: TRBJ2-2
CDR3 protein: ASSAVAGELF

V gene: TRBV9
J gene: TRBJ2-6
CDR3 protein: ASTPDSDDSGANVLT

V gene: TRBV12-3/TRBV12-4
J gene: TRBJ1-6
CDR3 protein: ASRQGQDRRTLH